The 21 T cell receptor beta chains below come from one sample, sequenced in a study of blood T cells in healthy people across ages. PCR was performed a second time for roughly 7 to 11 cycles using a sample-barcoded 5' primer and a J-beta primer mix. Using its own MiXCR run on the 5' RACE reads, TCRdb lists one record per CDR3 protein. The sample yields approximately 2,000,000 distinct CDR3 sequences, about 39% seen once. The material sequenced was blood. Receptors were obtained from a human donor in good health.

V usage is TRBV20-1 and J usage is TRBJ2-1; D gene ambiguous. Trimming removed 1 base at V and 0 bases at J, with 16 bases between. The length of the CDR3 is 17 residues. In germline, CDR1 is DFQATT, CDR2 SNEGSKA (reference sequence). The CDR3 region has the DNA TGCAGTGCTAGAGGACCGCCCAAACAGAGCTCCTACAATGAGCAGTTCTTC. It specifies CSARGPPKQSSYNEQFF.

The CDR3 DNA reads TGTGCCAGCAGCTTAAACGGGGGACACCAAGAGACCCAGTACTTC. This translates into CASSLNGGHQETQYF. The chain combines TRBV7-2 with TRBJ2-5; D might be TRBD2 (6 bases). CDR1 and CDR2 from the germline V gene are SGHTA and FQGNSA. Trimming cost V 2 bases and J 0 bases, with 10 bases left between them. The CDR3 has 15 amino acids. Combining the CDR3 with reference TRBV7-2 and TRBJ2-5 gives the whole variable domain GAGVSQSPSNKVTEKGKDVELRCDPISGHTALYWYRQSLGQGLEFLIYFQGNSAPDKSGLPSDRFSAERTGGSVSTLTIQRTQQEDSAVYLCASSLNGGHQETQYFGPGTRLLVL.

The chain employs TRBV9 and TRBJ2-5, with 14 positions matching TRBD2. Losses at the gene ends were 5 bases for V and 5 bases for J; bases not matched to a gene: 8. In germline, CDR1 is SGDLS, CDR2 YYNGEE. This CDR3 has 16 amino acids. Here the CDR3 DNA reads TGTGCCAGCAGTCAAGGACTAGCGGGGGGTTCTGAGACCCAGTACTTC. It translates to CASSQGLAGGSETQYF.

On this clonotype: The junction differs from germline at one of its ends, possibly a read error. The chain joins TRBV20-1 to TRBJ2-3, with 8 bases matching TRBD1. This CDR3 region has 11 residues. Per the germline V gene, CDR1 is DFQATT and CDR2 is SNEGSKA (reference sequence). CDR3: CSAEPQGAHLF. Here the CDR3 DNA reads TGCAGTGCTGAACCTCAGGGGGCGCATCTCTTC.

The chain combines TRBV5-1 with TRBJ2-1, with 7 bases identical to TRBD1. This CDR3 is built from 13 residues. Germline CDR1 is SGHRS and CDR2 is YFSETQ. V lost 3 bases to trimming and J lost 7 bases; unmatched junction nucleotides: 4. CDR3 sequence (DNA): TGCGCCAGCAGCTGGACAGGATGTAATGAGCAGTTCTTC. Translated, it gives CASSWTGCNEQFF.

The table lists this clonotype with a few counts. The chain employs TRBV7-2 and TRBJ2-5, with 8 bases that match TRBD1. This CDR3 spans 14 amino acids. V was pared by 6 bases and J by 7 bases, with 10 bases of the junction left unmatched. Germline loops: CDR1 SGHTA, CDR2 FQGNSA. CDR3 residues: CASSPDRGVGTQYF. In nucleotides, the CDR3 is TGTGCCAGCAGTCCCGACAGGGGCGTAGGGACCCAGTACTTC.

This clonotype was seen a few times. This sequence joins TRBV2 and TRBJ2-4; the D gene could be TRBD1 or TRBD2 (5 bases each). The DNA end favors TRBJ2-7, so the J call may be wrong. Germline CDR1 reads SNHLY; CDR2 reads FYNNEI. The CDR3 extends over 14 amino acids. CDR3 DNA sequence: TGTGCCAGCAGTGAAACGGGGCAGGGAAACGAGCAGTACTTC. Translating gives CASSETGQGNEQYF.

This chain connects TRBV20-1 to TRBJ2-7; 9 bases agree with TRBD2. This CDR3 has 16 amino acids. Unmatched junction bases numbered 7, after V lost 1 base and J lost 0 bases. Germline loops: CDR1 DFQATT, CDR2 SNEGSKA (reference sequence). CDR3 residues: CSARGLTSGDSYEQYF. CDR3 nucleotide sequence: TGCAGTGCTAGAGGGTTGACTAGCGGCGACTCCTACGAGCAGTACTTC.

This clonotype has a count of ten or more. Mismatch with germline at one junction end may stem from a read error. The V gene is TRBV5-1, the J gene TRBJ1-5; no definite D call. The CDR3 contains 12 residues. Germline CDR1 SGHRS, CDR2 YFSETQ. CDR3 DNA: TGTGCCAGCAGCTTAGATGGCCAGCCCCAGCATTTT. This gives the protein CASSLDGQPQHF.

This clonotype was seen a single time. The J gene is TRBJ1-1, the V gene TRBV4-2, with D perhaps TRBD1 (5 bases). The ends were cut back, 1 base at V and 6 bases at J, with 18 bases in the middle. In germline, CDR1 is LGHNA, CDR2 YNFKEQ. CDR3 length: 16 amino acids. The CDR3, as DNA: TGTGCCAGCAGCCAAGGGGGCCGGGGCAGGTTCGCTGAAGCTTTCTTT. It specifies CASSQGGRGRFAEAFF.

There are a few counts of this clonotype. The chain carries TRBV29-1 and TRBJ2-3; unclear D gene. The V and J ends lost 4 bases and 6 bases respectively, with 8 bases between them. The CDR3 runs to 11 residues. Germline V gene lookup returns CDR1 SQVTM and CDR2 ANQGSEA. The CDR3 sequence is CSVGSHDTQYF. Written as DNA, the CDR3 is TGCAGCGTTGGGTCACACGATACGCAGTATTTT.

The chain joins TRBV12-3 or TRBV12-4 to TRBJ1-2, with a possible D match to TRBD1 (5 bases). This CDR3 spans 13 amino acids. Trimming left V 6 bases short and J 2 bases short, with 10 bases between. The CDR3 is CASRPGRNYGYTF. The CDR3 DNA reads as TGTGCCAGCAGACCGGGACGCAACTATGGCTACACCTTC.

The V and J genes are TRBV3-1 and TRBJ2-1, with 8 bases matching TRBD1. The J segment lost 6 bases and the V segment lost 6 bases, leaving 7 bases of the junction unmatched. The CDR3 consists of 14 residues. Germline assignment: CDR1 LGHDT and CDR2 YNNKEL (reference sequence). CDR3 sequence (DNA): TGTGCCAGCAGTCAATGGACAGGGAGCAATGAGCAGTTCTTC. Residues: CASSQWTGSNEQFF.

This chain joins TRBV10-3 and TRBJ2-1; 11 bases align to TRBD2. The J call may be wrong; the DNA end is better matched by TRBJ2-7. This CDR3 has 18 residues. CDR1 is ENHRY and CDR2 is SYGVKD in the germline V gene. In DNA, the CDR3 is TGTGCCATCAGTGAGCAGACTAGCGGGGACCTCTCCTACAATGAGCAGTACTTC. It encodes CAISEQTSGDLSYNEQYF.

In its sample, this clonotype was seen a few times. The chain couples TRBV12-3 or TRBV12-4 to TRBJ2-5, with D perhaps matching TRBD1 (5 bases). CDR3 length: 14 amino acids. V lost 2 bases and J 2 bases, leaving 9 bases between the germline ends. As DNA, the CDR3 is TGTGCCAGCAGTTTAATCAGGGATCAAGAGACCCAGTACTTC. Amino acids: CASSLIRDQETQYF.

This clonotype has only a few counts. This chain links TRBV4-3 with TRBJ2-4, with D perhaps matching TRBD2 (6 bases). CDR1 LGHNA and CDR2 YSLEER come from the germline V gene. The V gene lost 1 base and the J gene lost 6 bases, with 7 bases spanning the gap. The CDR3 totals 13 residues. CDR3 region: CASSQAEGNIQYF. CDR3 DNA sequence: TGCGCCAGCAGCCAAGCGGAGGGAAACATTCAGTACTTC.

The chain links TRBV25-1 to TRBJ2-1; 9 nucleotides line up with TRBD2. The junction had 14 bases not matched to a gene; V was cut back by 0 bases and J by 8 bases. CDR3 length: 18 amino acids. The germline CDR1 and CDR2 sequences are MGHDK and SYGVNS. In DNA, the CDR3 is TGTGCCAGCAGTGAATATTTCCCTAGCGGGGCCTACGGGGATGAGCAGTTCTTC. Translating it yields CASSEYFPSGAYGDEQFF.

V usage is TRBV5-6 and J usage is TRBJ2-1; 11 nucleotides match TRBD1. J gave up 7 bases and V 3 bases, and 0 bases lay outside the gene matches. CDR3 length: 13 residues. The V gene's germline CDR1 is SGHDT and CDR2 YYEEEE. In DNA, the CDR3 is TGTGCCAGCAGCTGGGACAGGGGGAATGAGCAGTTCTTC. It translates to CASSWDRGNEQFF.

This clonotype was picked up a small number of times. The gene calls are TRBV29-1 and TRBJ1-6; a weak D match, TRBD1 (5 bases). The CDR3 consists of 13 residues. Germline CDR1 reads SQVTM; CDR2 reads ANQGSEA. V was pared by 7 bases and J by 9 bases, with 16 bases between. The CDR3 DNA sequence: TGCAGCGCCGGCGAAGGGGTAGCTTCACCCCTCCACTTT. Protein sequence: CSAGEGVASPLHF.

CDR3 DNA: TGCGCCAGCAGCTTCCAAACGGGACAGGGGATCTACGAGCAGTACTTC. This translates into CASSFQTGQGIYEQYF. The chain carries TRBV5-1 and TRBJ2-7; TRBD1 matches at 10 bases. Trimming at V came to 2 bases and at J to 3 bases, leaving 8 bases not matched to a gene. The CDR3 contains 16 residues. Germline CDR1 is SGHRS and CDR2 is YFSETQ. Supplemented by reference TRBV5-1 and TRBJ2-7, the full variable domain reads KAGVTQTPRYLIKTRGQQVTLSCSPISGHRSVSWYQQTPGQGLQFLFEYFSETQRNKGNFPGRFSGRQFSNSRSEMNVSTLELGDSALYLCASSFQTGQGIYEQYFGPGTRLTVT.

The chain has TRBV10-3 and TRBJ1-2; 11 bases map to TRBD1. The CDR3 has 15 residues. Unmatched junction bases numbered 11, after V lost 5 bases and J lost 9 bases. Germline CDR1 and CDR2: ENHRY and SYGVKD. The CDR3 coding sequence is TGTGCCATCAGTCAGGGACAGGGGGAAGCGGATAGCTACACCTTC. As protein: CAISQGQGEADSYTF.